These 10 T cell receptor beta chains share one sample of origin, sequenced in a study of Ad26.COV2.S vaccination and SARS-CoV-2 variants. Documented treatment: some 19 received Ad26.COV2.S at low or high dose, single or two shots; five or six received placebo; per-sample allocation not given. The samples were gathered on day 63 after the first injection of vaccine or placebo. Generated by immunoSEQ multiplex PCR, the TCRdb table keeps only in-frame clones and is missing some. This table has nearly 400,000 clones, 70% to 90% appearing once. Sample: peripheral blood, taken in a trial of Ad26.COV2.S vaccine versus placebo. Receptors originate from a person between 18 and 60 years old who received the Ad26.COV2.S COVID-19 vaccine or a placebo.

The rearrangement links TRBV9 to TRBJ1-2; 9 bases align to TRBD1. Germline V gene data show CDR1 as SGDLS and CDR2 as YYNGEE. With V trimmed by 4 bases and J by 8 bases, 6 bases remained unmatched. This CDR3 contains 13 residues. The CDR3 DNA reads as TGTGCCAGCAGCCCTCGGACAGGGGTCGGCTACACCTTC. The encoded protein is CASSPRTGVGYTF.

The CDR3 region has the DNA TGTGCCATCACCCAACTAGCGGGAGAATCCGAGCAGTACTTC. This sequence encodes CAITQLAGESEQYF. This sequence joins TRBV10-3 and TRBJ2-7, with TRBD2 identical over 11 bases. From germline, CDR1 is ENHRY and CDR2 SYGVKD. V shed 7 bases, J shed 6 bases, and the junction held 8 bases outside the gene matches. The CDR3 length is 14 residues.

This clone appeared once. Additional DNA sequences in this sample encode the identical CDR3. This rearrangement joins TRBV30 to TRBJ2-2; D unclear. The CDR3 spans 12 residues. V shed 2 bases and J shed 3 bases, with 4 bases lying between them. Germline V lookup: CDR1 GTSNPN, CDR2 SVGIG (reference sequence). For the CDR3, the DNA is TGTGCCTGGAGTCCGGACACCGGGGAGCTGTTTTTT. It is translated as CAWSPDTGELFF.

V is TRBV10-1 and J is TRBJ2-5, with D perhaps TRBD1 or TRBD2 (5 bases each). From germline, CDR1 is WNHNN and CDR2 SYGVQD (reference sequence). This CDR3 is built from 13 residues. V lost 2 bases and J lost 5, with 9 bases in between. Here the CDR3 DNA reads TGCGCCAGCAGTGAGGCTGGGACGGAGACCCAGTACTTC. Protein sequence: CASSEAGTETQYF.

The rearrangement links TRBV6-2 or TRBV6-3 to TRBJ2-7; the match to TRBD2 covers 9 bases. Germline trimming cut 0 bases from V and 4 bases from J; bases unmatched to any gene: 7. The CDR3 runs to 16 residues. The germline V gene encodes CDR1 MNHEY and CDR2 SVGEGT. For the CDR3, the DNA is TGTGCCAGCAGTTACTCCAGGCTAGCGGGACTTTACGAGCAGTACTTC. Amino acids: CASSYSRLAGLYEQYF.

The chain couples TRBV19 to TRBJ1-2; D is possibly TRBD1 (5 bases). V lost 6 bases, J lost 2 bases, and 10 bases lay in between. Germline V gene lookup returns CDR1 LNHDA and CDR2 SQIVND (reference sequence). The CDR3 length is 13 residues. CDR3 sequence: CASRRDLNYGYTF. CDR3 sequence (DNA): TGTGCCAGTAGGCGGGACCTCAACTATGGCTACACCTTC. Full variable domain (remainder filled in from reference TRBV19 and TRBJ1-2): DGGITQSPKYLFRKEGQNVTLSCEQNLNHDAMYWYRQDPGQGLRLIYYSQIVNDFQKGDIAEGYSVSREKKESFPLTVTSAQKNPTAFYLCASRRDLNYGYTFGSGTRLTVV.

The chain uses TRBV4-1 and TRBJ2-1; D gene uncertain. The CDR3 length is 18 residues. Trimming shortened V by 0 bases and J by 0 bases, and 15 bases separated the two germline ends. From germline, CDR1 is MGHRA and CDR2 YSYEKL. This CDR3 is CASSQEGSASNSYNEQFF. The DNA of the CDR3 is TGCGCCAGCAGCCAAGAGGGTTCCGCATCAAACTCCTACAATGAGCAGTTCTTC.

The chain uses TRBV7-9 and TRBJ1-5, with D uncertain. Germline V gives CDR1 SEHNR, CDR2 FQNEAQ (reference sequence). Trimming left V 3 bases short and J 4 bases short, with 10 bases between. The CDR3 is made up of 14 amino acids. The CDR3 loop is CASSFGSENQPQHF. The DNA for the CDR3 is TGTGCCAGCAGCTTTGGGTCGGAAAATCAGCCCCAGCATTTT.

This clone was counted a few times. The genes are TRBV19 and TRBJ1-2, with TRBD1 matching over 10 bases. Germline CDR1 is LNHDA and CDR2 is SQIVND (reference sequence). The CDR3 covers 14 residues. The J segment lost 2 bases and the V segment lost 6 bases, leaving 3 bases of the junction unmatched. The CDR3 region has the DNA TGTGCCAGTAGACCGGGACAGGGGAACTATGGCTACACCTTC. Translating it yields CASRPGQGNYGYTF. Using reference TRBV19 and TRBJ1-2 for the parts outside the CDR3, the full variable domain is DGGITQSPKYLFRKEGQNVTLSCEQNLNHDAMYWYRQDPGQGLRLIYYSQIVNDFQKGDIAEGYSVSREKKESFPLTVTSAQKNPTAFYLCASRPGQGNYGYTFGSGTRLTVV.

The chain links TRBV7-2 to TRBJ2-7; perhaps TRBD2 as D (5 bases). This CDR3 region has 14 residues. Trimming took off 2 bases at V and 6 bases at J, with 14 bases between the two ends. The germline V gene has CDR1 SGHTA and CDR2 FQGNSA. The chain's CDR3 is CASSLKRDLAEQYF. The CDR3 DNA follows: TGTGCCAGCAGCTTAAAACGGGATTTGGCCGAGCAGTACTTC.